The sequence of this T cell receptor beta chain was determined in a study of blood T cell repertoires in COVID-19. For the study at large: From the United States, Italy and Spain came samples of acute and convalescent COVID-19.

The CDR3 is 12 residues long. The V gene lost 6 bases and the J gene lost 3 bases, with 8 bases spanning the gap. Germline-derived CDR1 and CDR2 are MNHEY and SVGAGI. This clone was observed a few times. Under the authors' procedure: Amplification from reference gene primers served as the basis for estimated nucleated cell counts. Only in-frame clones appear in the TCRdb table, and some are missing; sequencing was by immunoSEQ multiplex PCR. D and trimming were read from the DNA, whereas the V and J calls and clone size are those reported in that table. The profile shows about 400,000 clones, nearly 90% of them singletons. The age range of participants was about 18 to 95 years, with residence in around 22 US areas. Participant-reported clinical history was the basis for cohort assignment.

The source is a woman aged 40 to 50 with acute COVID-19. The chain employs TRBV6-5 and TRBJ1-2; tentatively, D is TRBD1 (5 bases). The sequenced material came from PBMCs or T cells enriched from blood (not recorded which). The DNA of the CDR3 is TGTGCCAGCAGGGGGCAATACTATGGCTACACCTTC. Its translation: CASRGQYYGYTF.